This TCR beta chain came from a study of blood T cells in healthy people across ages (dated by TCRdb to between 2015 and 2017). Some background on the complete study: In model experiments, template switching captured roughly one uniquely barcoded TCR beta cDNA molecule for every two T cells. Using deep sequencing normalized with unique cDNA molecular identifiers, the study measured how TCR beta repertoire diversity changes with age. Two additional independent replicas of 1 million unique cDNA reads from the same blood draw were analyzed for two donors (one aged 18 to 29 and one aged 80 or older). To avoid experimental bias, donors of different ages were randomly spread across the sequencing lanes. Donors were grouped into four age groups: young (average 16 years), middle-aged (about 40), aged (about 60) and long-lived (over 80). The research as a whole found: Observed TCR beta diversity correlated strongly with the percentage of naive T cells measured by flow cytometry. Estimates of total diversity based on one million sequenced T cells were considered lower bounds and underestimates. The CMV infection status of donors was not known, potentially confounding age-related changes in expanded clonotypes. As age increased, observed TCR beta diversity per million T cells dropped in a roughly linear way, and a significant reduction was already evident by age around 41. Bulk unsorted PBMC profiling prevented conclusive comparison of naive and antigen-experienced compartments. Compared with the aged group, the long-lived group had more naive CD4+ T cells, fewer expanded clones and increased TCR diversity, a pattern suggesting age selection.

Donors were under 40 systemically healthy Caucasian individuals from Russia aged 6 to 90 years. Around 9.8 milliliters of peripheral blood were collected from each donor into EDTA-treated Vacutainer tubes. Ficoll-Paque density-gradient centrifugation was used to isolate PBMCs, with at least 6.5 million per sample. Total RNA, at least 6 micrograms per sample, was extracted from PBMCs with Trizol reagent. For every donor, an aliquot of PBMCs went through flow cytometry to measure the percentages of naive CD45RAhigh/CD27high T cells. The CDR3 goes from the cysteine to the phenylalanine over 14 residues. Of the read, only the CDR3 DNA is kept; its 42 bases are in frame from base 1. V and J are truncated by 3 bases and 11 bases respectively, leaving an intervening sequence of 19 bases. For this clonotype: Its antigen remains unidentified. No much larger clone is present one base from it, and per-base qualities are unavailable.

Libraries came from 5' RACE. TCRdb shows the sequencer as Illumina HiSeq 2500. A second about 7 to 11 cycle PCR used a sample-barcoded 5' primer and a J-beta primer mix. A template-switch 5' adaptor carrying 12 random nucleotides introduced a unique molecular identifier onto each TCR beta cDNA molecule. Each sample yielded at least 3 million CDR3-containing paired-end reads. First-strand cDNA synthesis was performed from all RNA using the Mint cDNA synthesis kit, with priming by a TRBC-specific oligonucleotide. After uracil-DNA glycosylase treatment, a first 18-cycle PCR used universal primers M1SS and BC2_uni_R on all cDNA. Turning to the authors' computational methods: For normalization, 1 million high-quality reads, each with a distinct molecular identifier, were randomly selected from each sample. Reads sharing molecular identifiers were discarded rather than binned into consensus sequences. MiTCR, run with a Q25 quality threshold and the strictest error-elimination algorithm, handled CDR3 identification, clonotype clustering and error correction. A nonparametric unseen species model with Euler transformation was used to estimate lower-bound total TCR beta diversity. The public reads were reprocessed in TCRdb via fastp at Q25 and MiXCR, keeping in-frame beta chains. Duplicate CDR3 protein sequences are folded into a single record with the most common DNA and genes. These V and J calls originate from TCRdb's pipeline instead of the authors' own analysis. This sample holds roughly 900,000 distinct CDR3 sequences; about 28% were observed only once. The top ten clones comprise approximately 15% of the sample.

The chain employs TRBV12-3 or TRBV12-4 and TRBJ2-5, with the D gene uncertain. The source of this sequence is a woman of 80 years or more in good health. Input material: blood. The CDR3 amino acid sequence is: CASSLYDRSDEQYF. The nucleotide sequence is given as TGTGCCAGCAGTTTGTATGATAGGAGCGATGAGCAGTACTTC.